What follows describes a single TCR beta chain. Its antigen is unknown. Base qualities are not at hand, and no much larger clone is one base apart. TCRbeta CDR3 regions were amplified from genomic DNA by means of the immunoSEQ Assay, a bias-controlled multiplex PCR. On the study's bioinformatics: Nucleated cell counts per sample were estimated from amplification of reference gene primers within the assay. To quantify the absolute abundance of each unique TCRbeta CDR3 rearrangement, sequence reads were collapsed and filtered. For each sample, productive Simpson clonality was calculated as the square root of Simpson's diversity index over productive rearrangements. The clones in this table, taken by TCRdb from immuneACCESS, are in-frame only. Not every clone is retained; where verified, under half of the shortfall comes from an unresolved V gene, and the cause of the rest is unknown. From that table come the V and J calls and clone size; the DNA was used to work out D and trimming. The sample records about 250,000 clones, roughly four fifths of which are singletons. Under 4.5% of the sample belongs to the ten largest clones.

Each collaborating institution followed its own protocols to collect whole blood in K2EDTA tubes. Collaborator samples were shipped for TCRbeta analysis as frozen whole blood, isolated PBMCs, or DNA extracted from either sample type. This sample was taken from a study of blood T cell repertoires in COVID-19 (dated by TCRdb to the early 2020s). The study in broad terms: The collaborator samples originated in the United States, Italy and Spain and spanned the acute and convalescent phases of COVID-19. The samples were drawn from two sources: the first 160 participants of the ongoing ImmuneRACE study, and approximately 1,300 subjects contributed by 6 global collaborators. Where HLA class I and class II types were available, the types were taken from metadata supplied by the sample provider, not from assay-based typing. A de-identified subject ID, COVID-19 status, age in years and sex were almost always included in the sample metadata. Subjects who had been exposed to COVID-19, were actively infected with it, or had recovered from it provided the deeply sampled blood TCRbeta repertoires that made up the dataset. The material from the prospective study consisted of cDNA or gDNA derived from T cells, B-cell-depleted T cells, or PBMCs. A freely available public database, intended as a resource for researchers studying the immune response to SARS-CoV-2, is where the repertoires were released. Broad study findings and their caveats: How much clinical and demographic metadata was included differed by source and by participant, and the metadata was provided uncurated.

The CDR3 covers 15 residues, taking in both the cysteine and the phenylalanine. Just CDR3 DNA is preserved here, 45 bases in frame from base 1. CDR1 KGHDR and CDR2 SFDVKD are derived from the germline V gene. Trimming takes 2 bases off V and 4 bases off J; junction bases not matched to a gene: 4. The source of this sequence is a man in his fifties with acute or convalescent COVID-19. The chain couples TRBV24-1 to TRBJ1-5, and 7 junctional nucleotides match TRBD1. Sequencing used peripheral blood. The DNA reads TGTGCCACCAGTGATTCCCCGACAGGGAATCAGCCCCAGCATTTT. It codes for CATSDSPTGNQPQHF.